The clone carrying this T cell receptor (beta chain) was detected once. The sample is drawn from a study of cytomegalovirus exposure and HLA in healthy donors. CDR3 length: 14 amino acids. Between the trimmed V and J ends, which lost 1 base and 0 bases, there was a span of 7 bases. CDR1 is LGHNA and CDR2 is YSLEER in the germline V gene. PCR used 60 Vbeta primers and 13 Jbeta primers. Data came from immunoSEQ multiplex PCR; TCRdb stores just in-frame clones and leaves some out. The table shows about 86,000 clones, with just over 70% occurring only once. Each of the donors was a healthy bone marrow donor.

This rearrangement joins TRBV4-3 to TRBJ2-7; D ambiguous. Sequencing input: PBMCs. The clonotype comes from a man in his 60s in good health and CMV-seronegative. This CDR3 reads CASSQAVLSYEQYF. The CDR3 DNA is TGCGCCAGCAGCCAAGCGGTACTCTCCTACGAGCAGTACTTC.